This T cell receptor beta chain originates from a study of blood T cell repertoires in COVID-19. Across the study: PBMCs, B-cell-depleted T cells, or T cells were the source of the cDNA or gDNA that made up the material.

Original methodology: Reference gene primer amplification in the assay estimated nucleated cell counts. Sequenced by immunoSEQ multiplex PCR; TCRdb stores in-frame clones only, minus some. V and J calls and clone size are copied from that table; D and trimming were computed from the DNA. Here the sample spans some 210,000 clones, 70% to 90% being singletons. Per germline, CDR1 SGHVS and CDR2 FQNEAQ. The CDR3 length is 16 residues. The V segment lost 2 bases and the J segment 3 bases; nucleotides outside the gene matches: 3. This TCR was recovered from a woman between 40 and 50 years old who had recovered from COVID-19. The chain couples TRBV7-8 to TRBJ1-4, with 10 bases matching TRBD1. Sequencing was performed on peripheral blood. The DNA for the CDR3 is TGTGCCAGCAGCTTAAGACAGGGGGCACCTAATGAAAAACTGTTTTTT. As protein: CASSLRQGAPNEKLFF.